Each of the 31 T cell receptor beta chains below was sequenced from the same sample in a study of shared T cell receptors in the human thymus. Repertoires were generated with immunoSEQ multiplex PCR, while TCRdb's copy carries only in-frame clones and drops some. The sample holds hundreds of thousands of clones, 80% to 90% seen once. Another study also made use of these data, one on human thymus T cells.

The specimen was thymocytes. Source of these receptors: a girl in the first two years of life with a congenital heart defect.

V and J are TRBV6-1 and TRBJ2-7, with TRBD1 matching over 12 bases. This CDR3 region has 16 residues. V trimming: 2 bases; J trimming: 6 bases; junction bases outside the gene matches: 8. Germline V gene sequence: CDR1 MNHNS, CDR2 SASEGT. Here the CDR3 DNA reads TGTGCCAGCAGTGAAAGGACCGGGACAGGGGGCTCCGAGCAGTACTTC. This translates into CASSERTGTGGSEQYF.

This sequence joins TRBV18 and TRBJ2-3, with a tentative D call TRBD1 (5 bases). Germline V gives CDR1 KGHSH, CDR2 LQKENI. CDR3 size: 16 residues. Trimming took 5 bases from V and 2 from J, leaving 17 bases between them. CDR3 bases: TGTGCCAGCTCAACACGACAGCCCACCCCCACAGATACGCAGTATTTT. This sequence encodes CASSTRQPTPTDTQYF.

V usage is TRBV5-5 and J usage is TRBJ1-1, with D possibly being TRBD1 (5 bases). CDR1 is SGHKS, CDR2 YYEKEE, per germline (reference sequence). This CDR3 is built from 15 residues. Deletions cut 6 bases from V and 0 bases from J, with 15 bases between. CDR3 in DNA: TGTGCCAGCACCCCCCTCGGGGGATTGAACACTGAAGCTTTCTTT. Translation gives CASTPLGGLNTEAFF. Filled out from reference TRBV5-5 and TRBJ1-1, the complete variable domain reads DAGVTQSPTHLIKTRGQQVTLRCSPISGHKSVSWYQQVLGQGPQFIFQYYEKEERGRGNFPDRFSARQFPNYSSELNVNALLLGDSALYLCASTPLGGLNTEAFFGQGTRLTVV.

This chain connects TRBV5-6 to TRBJ2-2; 12 bases agree with TRBD1. From germline, CDR1 is SGHDT and CDR2 YYEEEE. The CDR3 loop spans 15 amino acids. Trimming took 6 bases from V and 6 from J; bases not matched to a gene: 6. The CDR3 DNA is TGTGCCAGCACACGGGACAGGGGGCGGGCCGGGGAGCTGTTTTTT. This sequence encodes CASTRDRGRAGELFF.

The chain couples TRBV2 to TRBJ1-2; TRBD1 matches at 10 bases. This CDR3 is built from 16 residues. Germline V gene data show CDR1 as SNHLY and CDR2 as FYNNEI. Losses at the gene ends were 8 bases for V and 8 bases for J; bases not matched to a gene: 17. CDR3 protein: CASARVRDRGEEGYTF. The CDR3 region has the DNA TGTGCCAGCGCCCGAGTCCGGGACAGGGGCGAGGAAGGCTACACCTTC.

The V and J genes are TRBV6-1 and TRBJ2-7; 10 bases align to TRBD1. Germline assignment: CDR1 MNHNS and CDR2 SASEGT. J gave up 3 bases and V 6 bases, and 5 bases lay outside the gene matches. The length of the CDR3 is 14 residues. CDR3 bases: TGTGCCAGCAGAGGATGGGACAGGGGCTACGAGCAGTACTTC. This encodes CASRGWDRGYEQYF.

The genes are TRBV18 and TRBJ1-2; 7 bases fit TRBD1. Per the germline V gene, CDR1 is KGHSH and CDR2 is LQKENI. The CDR3 is 15 residues long. V shed 3 bases and J 0 bases; nucleotides not matched to a gene: 4. The CDR3 DNA sequence: TGTGCCAGCTCACCGGGGACAGACCCTAACTATGGCTACACCTTC. Protein product: CASSPGTDPNYGYTF.

The chain's CDR3 is CASSYPPGGVYNEQFF. CDR3 bases: TGTGCCAGCAGCTACCCCCCCGGGGGGGTCTACAATGAGCAGTTCTTC. This chain connects TRBV27 to TRBJ2-1; TRBD2 agrees at 8 bases. The CDR3 spans 16 residues. Per the germline V gene, CDR1 is MNHEY and CDR2 is SMNVEV (reference sequence). Trimming took 6 bases from V and 3 from J; bases not matched to a gene: 10.

A single count supports this clone. V and J are TRBV5-5 and TRBJ1-1; no firm D call. Germline V CDR1 and CDR2: SGHKS, YYEKEE (reference sequence). V dropped 6 bases and J dropped 1 base, with 19 bases sitting between them. CDR3 length: 16 residues. Written as DNA, the CDR3 is TGTGCCAGCACCCTCGACGGTGTTGGAGCGAACACTGAAGCTTTCTTT. Its translation is CASTLDGVGANTEAFF.

J is TRBJ2-1 and V is TRBV14; 8 bases map to TRBD1. Germline V CDR1 and CDR2: SGHDN, FVKESK. The CDR3 is 19 amino acids. Trimming removed 0 bases from V and 0 bases from J; junction bases left unmatched: 10. The CDR3 reads CASSQDVQGQENSYNEQFF. CDR3 nucleotide sequence: TGTGCCAGCAGCCAAGATGTACAGGGACAGGAGAACTCCTACAATGAGCAGTTCTTC.

The chain combines TRBV5-1 with TRBJ1-2, with 9 positions matching TRBD1. The length of the CDR3 is 13 residues. In germline, CDR1 is SGHRS, CDR2 YFSETQ. Trimming took 7 bases from V and 7 from J; bases not matched to a gene: 8. The CDR3 bases are TGCGCCAGCCGCCGGGACAGGGTATGTGGCTACACCTTC. This codes for CASRRDRVCGYTF. Using reference TRBV5-1 and TRBJ1-2 for the parts outside the CDR3, the full variable domain is KAGVTQTPRYLIKTRGQQVTLSCSPISGHRSVSWYQQTPGQGLQFLFEYFSETQRNKGNFPGRFSGRQFSNSRSEMNVSTLELGDSALYLCASRRDRVCGYTFGSGTRLTVV.

V gene TRBV5-6 combines with J gene TRBJ1-1; D is uncertain. V gave up 1 base and J gave up 1 base, with 8 bases separating them. Germline V gives CDR1 SGHDT, CDR2 YYEEEE. The CDR3 totals 14 residues. The CDR3 region is CASSLPGGNTEAFF. The CDR3 nucleotides read TGTGCCAGCAGCTTGCCCGGTGGGAACACTGAAGCTTTCTTT.

This clone was detected once. The chain joins TRBV4-3 to TRBJ2-5; TRBD2 matches at 9 bases. V dropped 2 bases and J dropped 1; count of bases not matched to a gene: 17. CDR3 length equals 20 residues. Germline-derived CDR1 and CDR2 are LGHNA and YSLEER. The CDR3, as DNA: TGCGCCAGCAGCCAAAAAGTCTTAAGCGGGGGGAAACCCTTCCAAGAGACCCAGTACTTC. Protein: CASSQKVLSGGKPFQETQYF.

The V and J genes are TRBV9 and TRBJ1-2; 11 bases line up with TRBD1. Germline CDR1 is SGDLS and CDR2 is YYNGEE. The J segment lost 7 bases and the V segment lost 4 bases, leaving 9 bases of the junction unmatched. The CDR3 is made up of 15 amino acids. CDR3 region: CASSTRDRGIGGYTF. The CDR3 region has the DNA TGTGCCAGCAGCACTCGGGACAGGGGGATCGGTGGCTACACCTTC.

This chain links TRBV28 with TRBJ2-3; TRBD1 might be the D (5 bases). Trimming left V 8 bases short and J 1 base short, with 16 bases between. This CDR3 contains 15 residues. The germline V gene encodes CDR1 MDHEN and CDR2 SYDVKM. This CDR3 reads CASGTGPGGTDTQYF. Written as DNA, the CDR3 is TGTGCCAGCGGCACAGGCCCTGGGGGCACAGATACGCAGTATTTT.

The V call is TRBV27, the J call TRBJ2-7; 7 nucleotides agree with TRBD1. Per the germline V gene, CDR1 is MNHEY and CDR2 is SMNVEV (reference sequence). J was trimmed by 2 bases and V by 4 bases; bases with no gene match: 17. The CDR3 totals 18 residues. Written as DNA, the CDR3 is TGTGCCAGCAGTTACGCCCAAGAACCGGGACAGTCTACCTACGAGCAGTACTTC. It codes for CASSYAQEPGQSTYEQYF.

This chain connects TRBV14 to TRBJ1-2, with TRBD1 matching 8 bases. There are 15 residues in the CDR3. The trim removed 0 bases at V and 4 bases at J, leaving 4 bases unmatched. Germline assignment: CDR1 SGHDN and CDR2 FVKESK. In DNA form, the CDR3 reads TGTGCCAGCAGCCAAGATCGACAGGGGCTCTATGGCTACACCTTC. It codes for CASSQDRQGLYGYTF.

The chain carries TRBV7-9 and TRBJ1-2; D gene uncertain. V dropped 5 bases and J dropped 0 bases, with 10 bases sitting between them. CDR3 length: 14 residues. Germline assignment: CDR1 SEHNR and CDR2 FQNEAQ (reference sequence). CDR3 amino acids: CASSQVPANYGYTF. The CDR3 nucleotides are TGTGCCAGCAGCCAAGTTCCAGCTAACTATGGCTACACCTTC.

The rearrangement joins TRBV18 to TRBJ1-5; D is unclear. There are 17 residues in the CDR3. The V gene lost 6 bases and the J gene lost 0 bases, with 18 bases spanning the gap. CDR1 and CDR2 (germline): KGHSH, LQKENI. This chain's CDR3 is CASSIAGSYYSNQPQHF. CDR3 in DNA: TGTGCCAGCTCTATAGCTGGCAGCTATTATAGCAATCAGCCCCAGCATTTT. Complete variable domain (other parts from reference TRBV18 and TRBJ1-5): NAGVMQNPRHLVRRRGQEARLRCSPMKGHSHVYWYRQLPEEGLKFMVYLQKENIIDESGMPKERFSAEFPKEGPSILRIQQVVRGDSAAYFCASSIAGSYYSNQPQHFGDGTRLSIL.

The chain couples TRBV7-8 to TRBJ1-3; no definite D call. The CDR3 is 15 residues long. Germline lookup yields CDR1 SGHVS and CDR2 FQNEAQ. Trimming stripped 2 bases from V and 0 bases from J, with 8 bases between. In DNA form, the CDR3 reads TGTGCCAGCAGCTTATCCATTCCCTCTGGAAACACCATATATTTT. This codes for CASSLSIPSGNTIYF. Based on the CDR3 plus reference TRBV7-8 and TRBJ1-3, the full variable domain is GAGVSQSPRYKVAKRGQDVALRCDPISGHVSLFWYQQALGQGPEFLTYFQNEAQLDKSGLPSDRFFAERPEGSVSTLKIQRTQQEDSAVYLCASSLSIPSGNTIYFGEGSWLTVV.

The genes are TRBV5-6 and TRBJ2-1; maybe TRBD2 (6 bases). This CDR3 is 17 amino acids long. Germline CDR1 reads SGHDT; CDR2 reads YYEEEE. V lost 0 bases and J 2 bases, leaving 15 bases between the germline ends. In DNA, the CDR3 is TGTGCCAGCAGCTTGGTAAATTTTGCGGGGCCCTACAATGAGCAGTTCTTC. Amino acids: CASSLVNFAGPYNEQFF. The complete variable domain, with remaining parts taken from reference TRBV5-6 and TRBJ2-1, reads DAGVTQSPTHLIKTRGQQVTLRCSPKSGHDTVSWYQQALGQGPQFIFQYYEEEERQRGNFPDRFSGHQFPNYSSELNVNALLLGDSALYLCASSLVNFAGPYNEQFFGPGTRLTVL.

This clone is a singleton in its sample. This sequence joins TRBV6-5 and TRBJ2-7; 7 bases are a match to TRBD1. Germline-derived CDR1 and CDR2 are MNHEY and SVGAGI. The CDR3 covers 12 residues. The V and J ends lost 4 bases and 5 bases, in that order; junction bases with no gene match: 2. The CDR3 DNA sequence: TGTGCCAGCAGTTGGCAGGGGGACGAGCAGTACTTC. Translating gives CASSWQGDEQYF.

The V call is TRBV11-2, the J call TRBJ2-3; 7 nucleotides match TRBD1. The length of the CDR3 is 18 residues. The germline V gene has CDR1 SGHAT and CDR2 FQNNGV. J gave up 4 bases and V 0 bases, and 13 bases lay outside the gene matches. The CDR3 spells CASSLEDRDGPWADTQYF. The CDR3 DNA follows: TGTGCCAGCAGCTTAGAAGACAGGGACGGCCCATGGGCAGATACGCAGTATTTT.

The rearrangement uses TRBV5-1 and TRBJ2-1; no clear D. Trimming removed 5 bases at V and 9 bases at J, with 12 bases between. Germline values: CDR1 SGHRS, CDR2 YFSETQ. The CDR3 is made up of 12 amino acids. CDR3 nucleotide sequence: TGCGCCAGCAGATCCCTTCGCAGTGAGCAGTTCTTC. Amino acid sequence: CASRSLRSEQFF.

This chain connects TRBV5-5 to TRBJ1-5; possible D gene TRBD1, 6 bases. The CDR3 is 16 residues long. Trimming left V 3 bases short and J 0 bases short, with 13 bases between. Germline-derived CDR1 and CDR2 are SGHKS and YYEKEE (reference sequence). CDR3 in amino acids: CASSYGTPDSNQPQHF. CDR3 coding DNA: TGTGCCAGCAGCTACGGGACACCCGATAGCAATCAGCCCCAGCATTTT.

The chain combines TRBV10-3 with TRBJ1-2, with D possibly TRBD1 on 6 matching bases. The CDR3 consists of 13 residues. Trimming took off 10 bases at V and 0 bases at J, with 12 bases between the two ends. CDR1 and CDR2 from the germline V gene are ENHRY and SYGVKD. The CDR3 reads CATTQGPNYGYTF. The DNA for the CDR3 is TGTGCCACCACACAGGGACCTAACTATGGCTACACCTTC.

In its sample, this clone was seen once. DNA for the CDR3: TGTGCCAGCAGCGTTGGACTAGACGAGCAGTACTTC. Translating gives CASSVGLDEQYF. The chain combines TRBV5-8 with TRBJ2-7; 7 bases line up with TRBD2. From germline, CDR1 is SGHTS and CDR2 YDEGEE. V lost 4 bases, J lost 5 bases, and 3 bases stayed unmatched. This CDR3 contains 12 residues.

The chain couples TRBV13 to TRBJ1-3; the D gene is possibly TRBD1 (5 bases). The CDR3 is made up of 15 amino acids. Germline CDR1 is PRHDT and CDR2 is FYEKMQ (reference sequence). V lost 5 bases, J lost 0 bases, and 11 bases lay in between. The CDR3 bases are TGTGCCAGCAGCCCAGACAGCTTCTCTGGAAACACCATATATTTT. It translates to CASSPDSFSGNTIYF.

Comment on this clone: The sample carries other DNA sequences with the same CDR3. The gene calls are TRBV19 and TRBJ1-1; D not certain. This CDR3 comprises 14 residues. From germline, CDR1 is LNHDA and CDR2 SQIVND (reference sequence). Trimming removed 5 bases at V and 0 bases at J, with 10 bases between. CDR3 nucleotides: TGTGCCAGTAGTCCCTGCGGAGTGAACACTGAAGCTTTCTTT. It encodes CASSPCGVNTEAFF.

This clone was picked up a small number of times. The J gene is TRBJ1-5, the V gene TRBV6-5, with a possible D match to TRBD1 (6 bases). Trimming cost V 8 bases and J 4 bases, with 18 bases left between them. This CDR3 spans 15 amino acids. Germline CDR1 and CDR2: MNHEY and SVGAGI. CDR3 sequence (DNA): TGTGCCAGCTACCCGACCGGGAGGGGGAATCAGCCCCAGCATTTT. Protein: CASYPTGRGNQPQHF.

J is TRBJ2-5 and V is TRBV7-3; D ambiguous. The V end was cut by 5 bases, the J end by 3 bases, with 13 bases between. The germline gives CDR1 SGHTA, CDR2 FQGTGA. The length of the CDR3 is 14 residues. This CDR3 is CASSPGPVKETQYF. The DNA for the CDR3 is TGTGCCAGCAGCCCCGGTCCTGTAAAAGAGACCCAGTACTTC. The whole variable domain, remainder taken from reference TRBV7-3 and TRBJ2-5, is GAGVSQTPSNKVTEKGKYVELRCDPISGHTALYWYRQSLGQGPEFLIYFQGTGAADDSGLPNDRFFAVRPEGSVSTLKIQRTERGDSAVYLCASSPGPVKETQYFGPGTRLLVL.